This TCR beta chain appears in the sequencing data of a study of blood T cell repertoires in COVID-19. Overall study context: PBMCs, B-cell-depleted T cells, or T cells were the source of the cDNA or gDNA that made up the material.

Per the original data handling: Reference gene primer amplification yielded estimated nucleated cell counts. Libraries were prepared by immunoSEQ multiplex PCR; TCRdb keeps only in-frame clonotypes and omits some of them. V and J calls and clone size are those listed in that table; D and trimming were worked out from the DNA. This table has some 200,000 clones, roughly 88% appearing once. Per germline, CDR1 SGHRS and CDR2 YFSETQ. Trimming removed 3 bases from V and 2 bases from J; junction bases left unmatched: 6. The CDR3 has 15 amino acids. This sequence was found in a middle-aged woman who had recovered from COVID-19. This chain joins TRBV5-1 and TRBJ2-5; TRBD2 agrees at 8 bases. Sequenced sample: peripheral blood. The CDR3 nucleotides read TGCGCCAGCAGCTCCCCCACGGGGGGGCAAGAGACCCAGTACTTC. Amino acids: CASSSPTGGQETQYF. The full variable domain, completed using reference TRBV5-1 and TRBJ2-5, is KAGVTQTPRYLIKTRGQQVTLSCSPISGHRSVSWYQQTPGQGLQFLFEYFSETQRNKGNFPGRFSGRQFSNSRSEMNVSTLELGDSALYLCASSSPTGGQETQYFGPGTRLLVL.